Below, 12 T cell receptor beta chains from the same sample are listed, as sequenced in a study of T cell responses to AZD1222 COVID-19 vaccine. Clones were read by immunoSEQ multiplex PCR, and TCRdb kept only the in-frame ones, dropping some. The sample consists of roughly 160,000 clones, 92% of them appearing once. The source material was peripheral blood, sampled on day 0 of MenACWY control vaccination. These receptors were collected from an adult in good health.

The genes are TRBV5-4 and TRBJ2-1; D could derive from TRBD1 or TRBD2 (6 bases each). The CDR3 totals 14 residues. V lost 0 bases and J lost 3, with 7 bases in between. The germline CDR1 and CDR2 sequences are SGHNT and YYREEE (reference sequence). The CDR3 sequence is CASSLEGGYNEQFF. CDR3 nucleotides: TGTGCCAGCAGCTTGGAGGGGGGCTACAATGAGCAGTTCTTC.

The chain joins TRBV5-1 to TRBJ1-1; TRBD1 is a possible D gene (5 bases). Trimming took 7 bases from V and 6 from J, leaving 13 bases between them. Looked up from germline, CDR1 is SGHRS and CDR2 is YFSETQ. The CDR3 has 12 residues. In DNA, the CDR3 is TGCGCCAGCGGGACGAGGGTGCCTGAAGCTTTCTTT. Its protein product is CASGTRVPEAFF.

The CDR3 sequence is CASSLDLAGNQPQHF. Written as DNA, the CDR3 is TGTGCCAGCAGCTTGGATTTAGCTGGCAATCAGCCCCAGCATTTT. The chain recombines TRBV5-6 with TRBJ1-5, with no clear D. The germline CDR1 and CDR2 sequences are SGHDT and YYEEEE. This CDR3 is built from 15 residues. The germline V and J ends were trimmed by 0 bases and 2 bases, with 9 bases remaining between them.

The chain uses TRBV13 and TRBJ1-2; the match to TRBD1 covers 7 bases. CDR1 is PRHDT and CDR2 is FYEKMQ in the germline V gene (reference sequence). CDR3 length: 14 residues. Germline trimming cut 5 bases from V and 5 bases from J; bases unmatched to any gene: 8. As DNA, the CDR3 is TGTGCCAGCAGCAGGGAGGGGGCACAGTATGGCTACACCTTC. Amino acids: CASSREGAQYGYTF.

J is TRBJ1-1 and V is TRBV6-5; D not resolved. The CDR3 has 12 residues. Trimming left V 6 bases short and J 4 bases short, with 9 bases between. CDR1 and CDR2 (germline): MNHEY, SVGAGI. In nucleotides, the CDR3 is TGTGCCAGCAGGCTGGACGGCACTGAAGCTTTCTTT. Protein sequence: CASRLDGTEAFF.

This clone was counted only a few times. The chain couples TRBV19 to TRBJ2-7, with D perhaps TRBD2 (5 bases). This CDR3 spans 16 amino acids. The germline V gene has CDR1 LNHDA and CDR2 SQIVND (reference sequence). Trimming took 6 bases from V and 1 from J, leaving 19 bases between them. The CDR3 is CASSHEGPRRSYEQYF. The CDR3 DNA sequence: TGTGCCAGTAGCCATGAGGGCCCCAGACGTTCCTACGAGCAGTACTTC.

The chain carries TRBV5-1 and TRBJ1-1; D is perhaps TRBD1 (5 bases). Germline loops: CDR1 SGHRS, CDR2 YFSETQ. This CDR3 region has 13 residues. V was shortened by 5 bases and J by 5 bases, with 13 bases between the two germline ends. The CDR3 region is CASRRQGRTEAFF. DNA for the CDR3: TGCGCCAGCAGACGGCAGGGAAGGACTGAAGCTTTCTTT.

This chain joins TRBV7-2 and TRBJ2-7, with D possibly called TRBD1 or TRBD2 (5 bases each). In germline, CDR1 is SGHTA, CDR2 FQGNSA. This CDR3 spans 14 amino acids. V was pared by 4 bases and J by 7 bases, with 17 bases between. The CDR3 region is CASSYTTGGPEQYF. Written as DNA, the CDR3 is TGTGCCAGCAGCTACACCACTGGGGGTCCTGAGCAGTACTTC.

This chain links TRBV4-2 with TRBJ1-3; D is ambiguous. In germline, CDR1 is LGHNA, CDR2 YNFKEQ. This CDR3 is 13 amino acids long. V lost 3 bases to trimming and J lost 4 bases, with 7 bases between them. The CDR3 DNA reads TGTGCCAGCAGCCAGGAAATGGGAAACACCATATATTTT. It specifies CASSQEMGNTIYF.

The rearrangement joins TRBV19 to TRBJ1-3, with a possible D match to TRBD1 (6 bases). V was shortened by 5 bases and J by 3 bases, with 11 bases between the two germline ends. CDR1 is LNHDA and CDR2 is SQIVND in the germline V gene (reference sequence). The CDR3 has 14 residues. CDR3 loop: CASSPHRVGNTIYF. For the CDR3, the DNA is TGTGCCAGTAGTCCACACAGGGTTGGAAACACCATATATTTT.

DNA for the CDR3: TGTGCCAGCAGCCAAGGAGGGCCTGTCGAGCAGTACTTC. Translation gives CASSQGGPVEQYF. The chain employs TRBV3-1 (or the pseudogene TRBV3-2) and TRBJ2-7, with TRBD2 as a possible D gene (5 bases). The CDR3 covers 13 residues. Trimming removed 1 base at V and 6 bases at J, with 10 bases between. Germline V gives CDR1 LGHDT, CDR2 YNNKEL (reference sequence).

The rearrangement uses TRBV4-2 and TRBJ1-1; D is possibly TRBD1 (5 bases). Germline V CDR1 and CDR2: LGHNA, YNFKEQ. There are 13 residues in the CDR3. Trimming cost V 1 base and J 8 bases, with 11 bases left between them. The CDR3 DNA reads TGTGCCAGCAGCCAAGCTCCGGGACGGGAAGCTTTCTTT. This codes for CASSQAPGREAFF.